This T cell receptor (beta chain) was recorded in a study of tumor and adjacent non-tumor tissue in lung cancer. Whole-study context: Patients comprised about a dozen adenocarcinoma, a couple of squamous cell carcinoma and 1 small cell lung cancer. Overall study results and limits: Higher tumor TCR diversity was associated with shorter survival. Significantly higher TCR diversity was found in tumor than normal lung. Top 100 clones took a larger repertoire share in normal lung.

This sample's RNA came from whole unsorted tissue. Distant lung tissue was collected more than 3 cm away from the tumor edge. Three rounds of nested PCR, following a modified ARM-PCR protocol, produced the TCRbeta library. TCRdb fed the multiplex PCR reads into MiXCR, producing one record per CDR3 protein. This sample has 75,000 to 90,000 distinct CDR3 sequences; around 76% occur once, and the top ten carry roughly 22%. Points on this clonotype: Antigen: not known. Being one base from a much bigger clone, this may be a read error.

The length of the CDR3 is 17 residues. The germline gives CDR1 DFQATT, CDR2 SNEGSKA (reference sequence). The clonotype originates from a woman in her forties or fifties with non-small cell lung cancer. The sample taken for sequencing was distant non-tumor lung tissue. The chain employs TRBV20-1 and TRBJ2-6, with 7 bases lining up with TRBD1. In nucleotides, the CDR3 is TGCAGTGCTGAAGAATGGGACAGTAACTCTGGGGCCAACATCCTGACTTTC. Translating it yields CSAEEWDSNSGANILTF.